Reported below is one T cell receptor (beta chain). The source of the sample is a study of blood T cell repertoires in COVID-19. The assay was immunoSEQ multiplex PCR, and TCRdb's table has in-frame clones only and misses some. The sample has 110,000 or so clones, 85% seen once. This sequence was found in a woman between 55 and 75 years old with COVID-19, enrolled during active disease. Sequencing was performed on peripheral blood.

CDR3 nucleotides: TGTGCCACCAGTGGACAGACCACAGATACGCAGTATTTT. This codes for CATSGQTTDTQYF. J is TRBJ2-3 and V is TRBV15; perhaps TRBD1 as D (6 bases). This CDR3 contains 13 residues. V gave up 6 bases and J gave up 2 bases, with 9 bases separating them. Per germline, CDR1 LNHNV and CDR2 YYDKDF (reference sequence).